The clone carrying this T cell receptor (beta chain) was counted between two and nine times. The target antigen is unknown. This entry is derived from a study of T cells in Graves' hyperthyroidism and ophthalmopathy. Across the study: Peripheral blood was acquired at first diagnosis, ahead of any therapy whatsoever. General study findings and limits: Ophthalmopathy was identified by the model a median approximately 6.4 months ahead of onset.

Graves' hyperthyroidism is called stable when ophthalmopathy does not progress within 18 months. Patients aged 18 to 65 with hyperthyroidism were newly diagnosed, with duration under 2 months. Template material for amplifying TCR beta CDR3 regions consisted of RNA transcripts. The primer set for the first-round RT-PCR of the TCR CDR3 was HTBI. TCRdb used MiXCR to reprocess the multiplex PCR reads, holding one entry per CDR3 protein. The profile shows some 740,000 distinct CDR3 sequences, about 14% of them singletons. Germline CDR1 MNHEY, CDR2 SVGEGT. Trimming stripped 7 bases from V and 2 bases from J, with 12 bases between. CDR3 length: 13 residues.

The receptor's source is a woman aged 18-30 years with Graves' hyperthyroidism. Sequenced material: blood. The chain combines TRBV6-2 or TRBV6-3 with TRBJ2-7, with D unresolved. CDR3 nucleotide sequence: TGTGCCAGCACCGTAAATGGGGCCTACGAGCAGTACTTC. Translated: CASTVNGAYEQYF.